One sample yielded the 26 T cell receptor beta chains listed below, sequenced in a study of blood T cell repertoires in COVID-19. The protocol was immunoSEQ multiplex PCR, while the TCRdb copy is restricted to in-frame clones and leaves out a portion. The repertoire holds approximately 160,000 clones, with more than 75% as singletons. The sequenced material came from peripheral blood. The receptors were sampled from a man aged 60 to 75 with COVID-19, enrolled during active disease.

This rearrangement joins TRBV7-2 to TRBJ2-7; 7 bases match TRBD2. This CDR3 comprises 16 residues. V dropped 1 base and J dropped 0; count of bases not matched to a gene: 6. Germline CDR1 is SGHTA and CDR2 is FQGNSA. The CDR3 is CASSLGGSGNSYEQYF. CDR3 sequence (DNA): TGTGCCAGCAGCTTAGGCGGAAGCGGGAACTCCTACGAGCAGTACTTC.

This clone turned up a few times. The chain uses TRBV7-3 and TRBJ2-2, with D hard to call. Per germline, CDR1 SGHTA and CDR2 FQGTGA. The CDR3 spans 13 residues. V gave up 2 bases and J gave up 4 bases, with 5 bases separating them. CDR3 DNA: TGTGCCAGCAGCTTATCAGGCACCGGGGAGCTGTTTTTT. It translates to CASSLSGTGELFF. Full variable domain (remainder filled in from reference TRBV7-3 and TRBJ2-2): GAGVSQTPSNKVTEKGKYVELRCDPISGHTALYWYRQSLGQGPEFLIYFQGTGAADDSGLPNDRFFAVRPEGSVSTLKIQRTERGDSAVYLCASSLSGTGELFFGEGSRLTVL.

This clone appeared once. The chain employs TRBV7-2 and TRBJ2-7, with D possibly TRBD1 on 6 matching bases. CDR1 and CDR2 from the germline V gene are SGHTA and FQGNSA. This CDR3 has 14 residues. V lost 4 bases to trimming and J lost 6 bases, with 16 bases between them. CDR3 protein: CASSSTGQTVEQYF. CDR3 in DNA: TGTGCCAGCAGCTCCACCGGACAGACGGTCGAGCAGTACTTC.

The rearrangement links TRBV20-1 to TRBJ1-4, with 8 bases lining up with TRBD1. After removal of 3 bases from V and 7 bases from J, the junction contained 10 bases not matched to a gene. The CDR3 covers 15 residues. Germline V gives CDR1 DFQATT, CDR2 SNEGSKA (reference sequence). The CDR3 spells CSASDGRGRIEKLFF. DNA for the CDR3: TGCAGTGCTAGTGACGGCAGGGGGCGCATTGAAAAACTGTTTTTT.

The rearrangement joins TRBV18 to TRBJ2-1; the match to TRBD2 covers 8 bases. V lost 5 bases to trimming and J lost 10 bases; unmatched junction nucleotides: 16. The CDR3 is 16 residues long. Germline V gene sequence: CDR1 KGHSH, CDR2 LQKENI. The CDR3 loop reads CASSTTTGLGILEQFF. For the CDR3, the DNA is TGTGCCAGCTCAACGACGACGGGACTAGGGATCTTGGAGCAGTTCTTC. Together with reference TRBV18 and TRBJ2-1, the CDR3 gives the full variable domain: NAGVMQNPRHLVRRRGQEARLRCSPMKGHSHVYWYRQLPEEGLKFMVYLQKENIIDESGMPKERFSAEFPKEGPSILRIQQVVRGDSAAYFCASSTTTGLGILEQFFGPGTRLTVL.

CDR3 in amino acids: CASNPRGYTEAFF. As DNA, the CDR3 is TGTGCCAGCAATCCCCGGGGGTACACTGAAGCTTTCTTT. The chain uses TRBV12-3 or TRBV12-4 and TRBJ1-1; the D gene is possibly TRBD1 (5 bases). The V gene lost 7 bases and the J gene lost 3 bases, with 12 bases spanning the gap. The CDR3 runs to 13 residues.

The J gene is TRBJ2-7, the V gene TRBV6-6, with 10 bases lining up with TRBD2. Germline V CDR1 and CDR2: MNHNY, SVGAGI (reference sequence). CDR3 size: 15 residues. J was trimmed by 5 bases and V by 5 bases; bases with no gene match: 9. CDR3 amino acids: CASSRLAGGGNEQYF. CDR3 DNA sequence: TGTGCCAGCAGTAGATTAGCGGGGGGCGGAAACGAGCAGTACTTC.

In its sample, this clone was seen once. The chain recombines TRBV6-5 with TRBJ1-6; D gene uncertain. CDR3 length equals 15 residues. From germline, CDR1 is MNHEY and CDR2 SVGAGI. The V end was cut by 2 bases, the J end by 9 bases, with 14 bases between. The CDR3 DNA sequence: TGTGCCAGCAGTTACGTACAGCAAAAGGTTTCACCCCTCCACTTT. Protein sequence: CASSYVQQKVSPLHF.

This clone was recorded once. This chain connects TRBV19 to TRBJ1-1, with D perhaps matching TRBD1 (5 bases). The length of the CDR3 is 14 residues. V gave up 7 bases and J gave up 4 bases, with 16 bases separating them. Germline V gene data show CDR1 as LNHDA and CDR2 as SQIVND (reference sequence). CDR3 protein: CASKPRVESTEAFF. As DNA, the CDR3 is TGTGCCAGTAAACCCAGGGTCGAGAGCACTGAAGCTTTCTTT.

The chain employs TRBV18 and TRBJ1-2; 9 bases are shared with TRBD1. After removal of 3 bases from V and 3 bases from J, the junction contained 2 bases not matched to a gene. The CDR3 runs to 14 residues. The germline CDR1 and CDR2 sequences are KGHSH and LQKENI. The CDR3 nucleotides read TGTGCCAGCTCACCGGGACAGGGATACTATGGCTACACCTTC. Protein product: CASSPGQGYYGYTF. The full variable domain, rest sourced from reference TRBV18 and TRBJ1-2, is NAGVMQNPRHLVRRRGQEARLRCSPMKGHSHVYWYRQLPEEGLKFMVYLQKENIIDESGMPKERFSAEFPKEGPSILRIQQVVRGDSAAYFCASSPGQGYYGYTFGSGTRLTVV.

The rearrangement uses TRBV4-1 and TRBJ2-3; 7 positions agree with TRBD1. CDR3 length: 18 amino acids. The V and J ends lost 3 bases and 2 bases, in that order; junction bases with no gene match: 14. Per the germline V gene, CDR1 is MGHRA and CDR2 is YSYEKL. The CDR3 is CASSQNFRTGAFTDTQYF. The CDR3 coding sequence is TGCGCCAGCAGCCAGAACTTCAGGACAGGAGCCTTCACAGATACGCAGTATTTT.

The V call is TRBV25-1, the J call TRBJ1-6, with D possibly being TRBD1 (6 bases). From germline, CDR1 is MGHDK and CDR2 SYGVNS. The V end lost 5 bases, the J end lost 10 bases, and 27 bases lay between the germline ends. The CDR3 has 18 residues. CDR3 residues: CASSTLIRGGFGDSPLHF. CDR3 nucleotide sequence: TGTGCCAGCAGTACCCTCATAAGGGGGGGGTTCGGGGACTCACCCCTCCACTTT.

This clone was counted between two and nine times. J is TRBJ1-4 and V is TRBV7-2, with D tentatively TRBD1 (6 bases). The CDR3 totals 15 residues. Per germline, CDR1 SGHTA and CDR2 FQGNSA. The V gene lost 4 bases and the J gene lost 4 bases, with 13 bases spanning the gap. The CDR3 loop is CASSYSGGFNEKLFF. The CDR3 DNA is TGTGCCAGCAGCTACTCGGGGGGCTTTAATGAAAAACTGTTTTTT. The full variable domain, its missing parts supplied by reference TRBV7-2 and TRBJ1-4, is GAGVSQSPSNKVTEKGKDVELRCDPISGHTALYWYRQSLGQGLEFLIYFQGNSAPDKSGLPSDRFSAERTGGSVSTLTIQRTQQEDSAVYLCASSYSGGFNEKLFFGSGTQLSVL.

The chain recombines TRBV19 with TRBJ2-2, with D unclear. The CDR3 length is 12 residues. CDR1 and CDR2 (germline): LNHDA, SQIVND (reference sequence). Trimming cost V 5 bases and J 5 bases, with 6 bases left between them. Here the CDR3 reads CASSPRTGELFF. For the CDR3, the DNA is TGTGCCAGTAGTCCGAGGACCGGGGAGCTGTTTTTT.

This rearrangement joins TRBV19 to TRBJ2-3; 12 bases match TRBD1. Looked up from germline, CDR1 is LNHDA and CDR2 is SQIVND (reference sequence). The length of the CDR3 is 16 residues. The V gene end was trimmed by 4 bases and the J gene end by 4 bases; junction bases not matched to a gene: 6. DNA for the CDR3: TGTGCCAGTAGTAGTTTTGGGACAGGGGGCGCAGATACGCAGTATTTT. This translates into CASSSFGTGGADTQYF.

The chain uses TRBV7-3 and TRBJ2-2, with D perhaps matching TRBD2 (6 bases). The V gene's germline CDR1 is SGHTA and CDR2 FQGTGA. V was trimmed by 8 bases and J by 5 bases, leaving 9 bases between them. The CDR3 runs to 12 residues. This CDR3 is CASQAGTGELFF. The CDR3 DNA reads TGTGCCAGCCAGGCGGGGACCGGGGAGCTGTTTTTT.

The chain joins TRBV30 to TRBJ1-2; tentative D call: TRBD1 (6 bases). The CDR3 covers 13 residues. Trimming removed 8 bases from V and 0 bases from J, with 13 bases in between. The germline V gene encodes CDR1 GTSNPN and CDR2 SVGIG (reference sequence). This chain's CDR3 is CAGSGVSNYGYTF. The CDR3 DNA reads TGTGCCGGATCAGGGGTTTCTAACTATGGCTACACCTTC.

This clone occurred a few times. The chain joins TRBV7-2 to TRBJ2-5, with 12 bases matching TRBD2. The CDR3 totals 18 residues. Unmatched junction bases numbered 17, after V lost 6 bases and J lost 6 bases. CDR1 SGHTA and CDR2 FQGNSA come from the germline V gene. CDR3 region: CASSRSGLAGGTAKTQYF. Written as DNA, the CDR3 is TGTGCCAGCAGTCGATCCGGGCTAGCGGGAGGGACCGCGAAGACCCAGTACTTC. The variable domain in full, with the rest retrieved from reference TRBV7-2 and TRBJ2-5, is GAGVSQSPSNKVTEKGKDVELRCDPISGHTALYWYRQSLGQGLEFLIYFQGNSAPDKSGLPSDRFSAERTGGSVSTLTIQRTQQEDSAVYLCASSRSGLAGGTAKTQYFGPGTRLLVL.

The V gene is TRBV7-2, the J gene TRBJ1-1; perhaps TRBD1 as D (5 bases). The length of the CDR3 is 14 residues. Germline V lookup: CDR1 SGHTA, CDR2 FQGNSA. V was clipped by 1 base and J by 9 bases, with 15 bases between them. The CDR3, as DNA: TGTGCCAGCAGCTTAGAGTCGCAGGGATACCAAGCTTTCTTT. Its translation: CASSLESQGYQAFF.

The chain employs TRBV19 and TRBJ1-5, with D possibly matching TRBD1 (6 bases). Germline V gene sequence: CDR1 LNHDA, CDR2 SQIVND (reference sequence). V lost 4 bases and J 0 bases, leaving 10 bases between the germline ends. CDR3 length equals 15 residues. The CDR3: CASSNDRYSNQPQHF. The CDR3 bases are TGTGCCAGTAGTAACGACAGGTATAGCAATCAGCCCCAGCATTTT.

This chain links TRBV28 with TRBJ1-1; a weak D match, TRBD1 (6 bases). Germline assignment: CDR1 MDHEN and CDR2 SYDVKM. This CDR3 spans 12 amino acids. V lost 3 bases, J lost 11 bases, and 13 bases lay in between. CDR3 nucleotides: TGTGCCAGCAGTTTGACCGGGACATTGGCTTTCTTT. As protein: CASSLTGTLAFF. Full variable domain (remainder filled in from reference TRBV28 and TRBJ1-1): DVKVTQSSRYLVKRTGEKVFLECVQDMDHENMFWYRQDPGLGLRLIYFSYDVKMKEKGDIPEGYSVSREKKERFSLILESASTNQTSMYLCASSLTGTLAFFGQGTRLTVV.

Concerning this clone: At one boundary the junction diverges from the germline segment, which might be a read error. The V and J genes are TRBV19 and TRBJ1-1; D might be TRBD1 (5 bases). The V gene's germline CDR1 is LNHDA and CDR2 SQIVND (reference sequence). CDR3 length: 13 amino acids. The CDR3 nucleotides read TGTGCCAGTAGTACGACGCAGGGAGGGTTACTGAACTTT. This translates into CASSTTQGGLLNF.

V and J are TRBV10-2 and TRBJ1-1; TRBD1 agrees at 7 bases. The CDR3 length is 16 residues. V trimming: 3 bases; J trimming: 7 bases; junction bases outside the gene matches: 14. Germline V gene lookup returns CDR1 WSHSY and CDR2 SAAADI. This CDR3 is CASSEGATGALLEAFF. CDR3 sequence (DNA): TGCGCCAGCAGTGAAGGGGCCACAGGGGCACTCCTTGAAGCTTTCTTT.

The rearrangement links TRBV7-3 to TRBJ2-1; 8 bases are a match to TRBD2. J was trimmed by 6 bases and V by 3 bases; bases with no gene match: 7. Germline assignment: CDR1 SGHTA and CDR2 FQGTGA. The CDR3 extends over 15 amino acids. The CDR3 region has the DNA TGTGCCAGCAGCTTGTTAGTAGCGGGAAGCAATGAGCAGTTCTTC. Translated, it gives CASSLLVAGSNEQFF.

This chain joins TRBV19 and TRBJ2-3, with 7 nucleotides matching TRBD1. The length of the CDR3 is 15 residues. Germline CDR1 and CDR2: LNHDA and SQIVND (reference sequence). With 4 bases clipped from V and 2 bases from J, the junction kept 6 bases outside the gene matches. The DNA of the CDR3 is TGTGCCAGTAGTAATAGGGGGCGCATCACAGATACGCAGTATTTT. Amino acid sequence: CASSNRGRITDTQYF.

This chain links TRBV25-1 with TRBJ2-1; the match to TRBD2 covers 16 bases. Germline loops: CDR1 MGHDK, CDR2 SYGVNS. CDR3 length: 18 amino acids. V lost 6 bases and J lost 2; bases outside the gene matches: 7. The CDR3: CASRGLAGGLATYNEQFF. The CDR3, as DNA: TGTGCCAGCAGGGGACTAGCGGGAGGGCTTGCTACCTACAATGAGCAGTTCTTC.